This section outlines one T cell receptor beta chain sequence together with its context. The antigen is undetermined. This entry comes from a study of shared clonotypes between healthy human individuals. Background on the study: The composition of the donors was a couple of women and a few men aged 18 to 49. There were three CD4 naive, three CD4 memory, two CD8 naive and one CD8 memory plates per donor. General study findings and limits: With a handful of donors compared, around 5% of naive CD4 clonotypes were shared. The authors expected sequencing depth to affect clonotype sharing among donors.

This table comes from immunoSEQ multiplex PCR, and its TCRdb copy is limited to in-frame clones, with some not included. Among about 2 million clones, 95% were seen once, and the ten largest hold 0.1% to 0.15%. J lost 2 bases, V lost 4 bases, and 8 bases had no gene match. Germline CDR1 reads KGHSH; CDR2 reads LQKENI. The CDR3 contains 16 residues. Sequencing was done on a sample of naive CD4+ T cells sorted from blood. The subset: CD45RA+ positively selected. This TCR was recovered from a man aged 18 to 29 in good health. The chain links TRBV18 to TRBJ2-7, with 10 bases identical to TRBD2. CDR3 region: CASSRGASGGTYEQYF. CDR3 in DNA: TGTGCCAGCTCACGTGGCGCTAGCGGGGGAACCTACGAGCAGTACTTC. The whole variable domain, filled in from reference TRBV18 and TRBJ2-7, reads NAGVMQNPRHLVRRRGQEARLRCSPMKGHSHVYWYRQLPEEGLKFMVYLQKENIIDESGMPKERFSAEFPKEGPSILRIQQVVRGDSAAYFCASSRGASGGTYEQYFGPGTRLTVT.